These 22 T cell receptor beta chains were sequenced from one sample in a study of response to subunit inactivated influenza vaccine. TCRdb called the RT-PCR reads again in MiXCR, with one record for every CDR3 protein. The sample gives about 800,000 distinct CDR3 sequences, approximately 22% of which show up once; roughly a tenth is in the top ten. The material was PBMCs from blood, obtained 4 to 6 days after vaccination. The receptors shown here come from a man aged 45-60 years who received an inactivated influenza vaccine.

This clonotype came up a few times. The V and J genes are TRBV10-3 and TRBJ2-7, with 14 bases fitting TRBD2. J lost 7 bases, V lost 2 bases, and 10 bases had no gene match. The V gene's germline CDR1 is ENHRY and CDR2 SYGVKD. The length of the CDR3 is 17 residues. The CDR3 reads CAISENPPGLAGEEQYF. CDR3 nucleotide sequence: TGTGCCATCAGTGAGAACCCACCGGGACTAGCGGGAGAGGAGCAGTACTTC.

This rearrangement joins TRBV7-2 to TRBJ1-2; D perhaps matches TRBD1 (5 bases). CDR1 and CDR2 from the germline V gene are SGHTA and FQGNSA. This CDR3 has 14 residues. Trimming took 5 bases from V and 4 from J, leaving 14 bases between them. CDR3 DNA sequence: TGTGCCAGCAGCCAAGAGACAGACCCCTATGGCTACACCTTC. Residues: CASSQETDPYGYTF.

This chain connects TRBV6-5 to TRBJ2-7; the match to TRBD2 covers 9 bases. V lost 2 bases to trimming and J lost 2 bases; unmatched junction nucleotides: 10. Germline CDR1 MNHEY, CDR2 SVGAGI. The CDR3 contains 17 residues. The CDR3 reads CASSYRLSTSGPYEQYF. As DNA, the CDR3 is TGTGCCAGCAGTTACCGTTTGTCGACTAGCGGTCCCTACGAGCAGTACTTC.

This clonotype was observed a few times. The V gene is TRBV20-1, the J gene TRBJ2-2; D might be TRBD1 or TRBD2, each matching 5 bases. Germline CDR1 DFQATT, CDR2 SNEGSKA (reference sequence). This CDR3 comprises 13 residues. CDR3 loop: CIGRDGGTGELFF. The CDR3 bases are TGCATAGGAAGGGACGGTGGCACCGGGGAGCTGTTTTTT.

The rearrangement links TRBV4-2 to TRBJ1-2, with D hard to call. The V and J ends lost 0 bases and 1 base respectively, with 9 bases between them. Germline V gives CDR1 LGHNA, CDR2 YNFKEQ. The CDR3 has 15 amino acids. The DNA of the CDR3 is TGTGCCAGCAGCCAAGATAGAAGCGTTAACTATGGCTACACCTTC. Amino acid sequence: CASSQDRSVNYGYTF.

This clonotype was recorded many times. The chain's CDR3 is CSAPREDQPQHF. The CDR3 DNA follows: TGCAGTGCTCCCAGGGAGGATCAGCCCCAGCATTTT. V is TRBV20-1 and J is TRBJ1-5, with D tentatively TRBD1 (5 bases). Germline V gene sequence: CDR1 DFQATT, CDR2 SNEGSKA (reference sequence). V gave up 5 bases and J gave up 5 bases, with 10 bases separating them. This CDR3 region has 12 residues.

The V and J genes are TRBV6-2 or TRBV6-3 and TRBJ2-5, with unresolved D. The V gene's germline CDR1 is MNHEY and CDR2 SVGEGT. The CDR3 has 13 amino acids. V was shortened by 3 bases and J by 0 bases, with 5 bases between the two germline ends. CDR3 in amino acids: CASSYRNQETQYF. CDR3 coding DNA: TGTGCCAGCAGTTATAGGAACCAAGAGACCCAGTACTTC.

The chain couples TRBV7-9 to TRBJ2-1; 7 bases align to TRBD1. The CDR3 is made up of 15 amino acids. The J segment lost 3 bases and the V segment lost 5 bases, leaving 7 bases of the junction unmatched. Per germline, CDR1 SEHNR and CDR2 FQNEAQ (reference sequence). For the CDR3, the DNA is TGTGCCAGCAGCCCCTGGGACAGCCGCTACAATGAGCAGTTCTTC. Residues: CASSPWDSRYNEQFF.

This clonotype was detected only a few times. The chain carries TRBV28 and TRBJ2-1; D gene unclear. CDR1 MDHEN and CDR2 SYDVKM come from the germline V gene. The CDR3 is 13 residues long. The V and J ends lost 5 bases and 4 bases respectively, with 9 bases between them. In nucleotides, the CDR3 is TGTGCCAGCAGTACTTGGGATTACAATGAGCAGTTCTTC. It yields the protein CASSTWDYNEQFF.

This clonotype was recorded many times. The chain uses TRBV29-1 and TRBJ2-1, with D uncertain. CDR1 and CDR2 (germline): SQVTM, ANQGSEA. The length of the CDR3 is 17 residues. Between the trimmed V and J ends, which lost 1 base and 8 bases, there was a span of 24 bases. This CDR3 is CSVEGVDGYLLVDEQFF. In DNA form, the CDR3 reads TGCAGCGTTGAAGGCGTAGATGGTTACCTTTTGGTCGATGAGCAGTTCTTC.

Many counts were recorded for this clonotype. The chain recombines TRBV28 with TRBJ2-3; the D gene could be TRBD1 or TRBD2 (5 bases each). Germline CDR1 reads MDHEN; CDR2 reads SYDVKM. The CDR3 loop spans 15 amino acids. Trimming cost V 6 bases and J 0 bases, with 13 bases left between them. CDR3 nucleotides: TGTGCCAGCAGCTTAGGGACGGGGAGCACAGATACGCAGTATTTT. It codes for CASSLGTGSTDTQYF.

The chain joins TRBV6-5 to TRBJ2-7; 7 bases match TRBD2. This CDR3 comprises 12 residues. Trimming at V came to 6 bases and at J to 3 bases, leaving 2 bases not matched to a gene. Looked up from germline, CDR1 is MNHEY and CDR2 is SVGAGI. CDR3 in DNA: TGTGCCAGCAGCAGGGACTACTACGAGCAGTACGTC. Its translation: CASSRDYYEQYV.

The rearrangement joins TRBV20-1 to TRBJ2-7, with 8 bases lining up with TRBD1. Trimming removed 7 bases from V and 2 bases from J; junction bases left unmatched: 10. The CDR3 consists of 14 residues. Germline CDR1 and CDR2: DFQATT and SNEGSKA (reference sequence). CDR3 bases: TGCAGTGTTAGCCTAGGGACAGGAACCTACGAGCAGTACTTC. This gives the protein CSVSLGTGTYEQYF.

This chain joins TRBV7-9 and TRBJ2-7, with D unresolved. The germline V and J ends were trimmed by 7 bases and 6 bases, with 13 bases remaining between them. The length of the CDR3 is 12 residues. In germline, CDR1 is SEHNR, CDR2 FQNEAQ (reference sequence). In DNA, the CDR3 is TGTGCCAGCATCCCGCTCTCCGGCGAGCAGTACTTC. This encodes CASIPLSGEQYF.

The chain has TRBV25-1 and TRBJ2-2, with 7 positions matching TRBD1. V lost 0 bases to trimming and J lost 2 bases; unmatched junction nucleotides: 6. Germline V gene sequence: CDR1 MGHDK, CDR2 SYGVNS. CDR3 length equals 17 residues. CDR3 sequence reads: CASSEYGGQTNTGELFF. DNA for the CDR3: TGTGCCAGCAGTGAATATGGGGGACAGACAAACACCGGGGAGCTGTTTTTT.

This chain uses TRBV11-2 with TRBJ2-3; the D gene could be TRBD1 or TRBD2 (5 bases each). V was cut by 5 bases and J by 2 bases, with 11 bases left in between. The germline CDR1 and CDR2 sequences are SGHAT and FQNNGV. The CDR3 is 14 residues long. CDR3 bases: TGTGCCAGCAGCCCCGGGGACCACACAGATACGCAGTATTTT. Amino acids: CASSPGDHTDTQYF.

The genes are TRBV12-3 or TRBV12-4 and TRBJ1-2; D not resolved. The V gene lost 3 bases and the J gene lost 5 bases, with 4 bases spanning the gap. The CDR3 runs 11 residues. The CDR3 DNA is TGTGCCAGCAGTTTGCGGTATGGCTACACCTTC. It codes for CASSLRYGYTF.

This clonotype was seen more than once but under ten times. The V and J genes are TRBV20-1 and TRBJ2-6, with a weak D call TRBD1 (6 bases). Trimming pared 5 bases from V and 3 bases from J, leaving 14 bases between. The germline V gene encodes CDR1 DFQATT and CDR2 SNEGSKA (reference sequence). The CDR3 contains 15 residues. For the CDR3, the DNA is TGCAGTGCTCAGATGACAGGAGTTGGGGCCAACGTCCTGACTTTC. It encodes CSAQMTGVGANVLTF.

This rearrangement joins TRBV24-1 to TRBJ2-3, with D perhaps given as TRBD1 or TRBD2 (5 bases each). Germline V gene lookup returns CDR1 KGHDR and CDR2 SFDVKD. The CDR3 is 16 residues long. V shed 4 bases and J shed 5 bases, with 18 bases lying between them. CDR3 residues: CATSDRDARQGDTQYF. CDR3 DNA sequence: TGTGCCACCAGTGACCGGGACGCTAGACAAGGAGATACGCAGTATTTT.

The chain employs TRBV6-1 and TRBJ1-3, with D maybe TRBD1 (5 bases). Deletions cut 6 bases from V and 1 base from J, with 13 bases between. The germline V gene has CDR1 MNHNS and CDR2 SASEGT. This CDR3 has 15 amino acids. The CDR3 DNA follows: TGTGCCAGCAGACAAACAGGCTATTCTGGAAACACCATATATTTT. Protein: CASRQTGYSGNTIYF.

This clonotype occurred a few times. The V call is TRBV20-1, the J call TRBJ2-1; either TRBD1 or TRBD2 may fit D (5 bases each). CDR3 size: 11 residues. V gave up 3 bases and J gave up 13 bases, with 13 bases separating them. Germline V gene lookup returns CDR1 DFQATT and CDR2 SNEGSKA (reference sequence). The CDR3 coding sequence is TGCAGTGCTAGGATGACCGGGACCCAGTTCTTC. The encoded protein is CSARMTGTQFF.

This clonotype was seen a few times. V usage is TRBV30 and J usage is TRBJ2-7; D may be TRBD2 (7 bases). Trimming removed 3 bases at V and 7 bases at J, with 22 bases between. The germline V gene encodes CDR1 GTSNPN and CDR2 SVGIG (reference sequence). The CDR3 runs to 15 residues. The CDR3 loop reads CAWSRFAGGPGEQYF. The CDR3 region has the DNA TGTGCCTGGAGCCGCTTTGCCGGGGGGCCGGGGGAGCAGTACTTC.